The 32 T cell receptor beta chains given below trace back to one sample, sequenced in a study of T cell responses to AZD1222 COVID-19 vaccine. Libraries were prepared by immunoSEQ multiplex PCR; TCRdb keeps only in-frame clonotypes and omits some of them. The sample holds over 150,000 clones, about 85% seen once. Specimen: peripheral blood, collected on day 0 of AZD1222 vaccination. The receptor set was obtained from an adult in good health.

The gene calls are TRBV2 and TRBJ1-5; 10 bases agree with TRBD1. CDR1 is SNHLY, CDR2 FYNNEI, per germline. With V trimmed by 5 bases and J by 2 bases, 6 bases remained unmatched. The CDR3 is 16 amino acids. Here the CDR3 reads CASSRGQGIGNQPQHF. CDR3 sequence (DNA): TGTGCCAGCAGTAGGGGACAGGGGATAGGCAATCAGCCCCAGCATTTT.

The rearrangement links TRBV2 to TRBJ1-1; TRBD1 is a possible D gene (5 bases). CDR1 and CDR2 (germline): SNHLY, FYNNEI. V lost 8 bases and J lost 1, with 11 bases in between. The CDR3 runs to 13 residues. The CDR3 DNA sequence: TGTGCCAGCCGCAGGGAAGGGAACACTGAAGCTTTCTTT. It translates to CASRREGNTEAFF.

This chain uses TRBV6-6 with TRBJ1-5; 7 bases fit TRBD1. The CDR3 runs to 14 residues. The germline V gene encodes CDR1 MNHNY and CDR2 SVGAGI (reference sequence). The trim removed 4 bases at V and 6 bases at J, leaving 6 bases unmatched. The CDR3 DNA is TGTGCCAGCAGTTTAGGGGGCGCGGGTCAGCCCCAGCATTTT. This encodes CASSLGGAGQPQHF.

Only one count was recorded for this clone. The rearrangement joins TRBV7-8 to TRBJ1-1, with 10 bases identical to TRBD1. After removal of 5 bases from V and 4 bases from J, the junction contained 7 bases not matched to a gene. This CDR3 contains 15 residues. The germline gives CDR1 SGHVS, CDR2 FQNEAQ. The CDR3 spells CASSQPTGGGTEAFF. CDR3 sequence (DNA): TGTGCCAGCAGCCAACCGACAGGGGGCGGCACTGAAGCTTTCTTT.

The V call is TRBV2, the J call TRBJ2-1, with TRBD2 matching 12 bases. Germline V CDR1 and CDR2: SNHLY, FYNNEI. V gave up 10 bases and J gave up 4 bases; unmatched junction bases: 2. There are 13 residues in the CDR3. In DNA, the CDR3 is TGTGCCAAAGGGACTAGCGGGTACAATGAGCAGTTCTTC. Translating gives CAKGTSGYNEQFF.

The V gene is TRBV5-1, the J gene TRBJ2-7, with 9 bases identical to TRBD2. V lost 5 bases to trimming and J lost 1 base; unmatched junction nucleotides: 4. The CDR3 spans 14 residues. Germline values: CDR1 SGHRS, CDR2 YFSETQ. CDR3 in amino acids: CASRTTSGSYEQYF. The CDR3 coding sequence is TGCGCCAGCAGGACGACTAGCGGATCCTACGAGCAGTACTTC.

J is TRBJ2-1 and V is TRBV7-9; TRBD1 matches 10 bases. The CDR3 extends over 13 amino acids. CDR1 and CDR2 (germline): SEHNR, FQNEAQ (reference sequence). The CDR3, as DNA: TGTGGGCTAGGGGACAGGGGTTACAATGAGCAGTTCTTC. It specifies CGLGDRGYNEQFF. Variable domain in full (rest from reference TRBV7-9 and TRBJ2-1): DTGVSQNPRHKITKRGQNVTFRCDPISEHNRLYWYRQTLGQGPEFLTYFQNEAQLEKSRLLSDRFSAERPKGSFSTLEIQRTEQGDSAMYLCGLGDRGYNEQFFGPGTRLTVL.

The V gene is TRBV12-3 or TRBV12-4, the J gene TRBJ1-2; D perhaps matches TRBD1 (6 bases). V was pared by 3 bases and J by 8 bases, with 13 bases between. This CDR3 has 13 amino acids. The CDR3 DNA reads TGTGCCAGCAGTTTGGGGGCCAAAAGCGGCTACACCTTC. Amino acids: CASSLGAKSGYTF.

The V call is TRBV2, the J call TRBJ1-2; maybe TRBD1 (6 bases). CDR3 length equals 13 residues. With 5 bases removed from V and 7 bases from J, the gap between germline ends came to 14 bases. Germline CDR1 reads SNHLY; CDR2 reads FYNNEI. The CDR3 protein is CASSTSRGFGYTF. The CDR3 bases are TGTGCCAGCAGTACATCTAGGGGGTTTGGCTACACCTTC.

This chain uses TRBV6-5 with TRBJ1-4; the D is unclear. V shed 4 bases and J shed 4 bases, with 10 bases lying between them. CDR1 is MNHEY, CDR2 SVGAGI, per germline. The length of the CDR3 is 14 residues. CDR3 DNA: TGTGCCAGCAGTTCCGCGGGGATTAATGAAAAACTGTTTTTT. This sequence encodes CASSSAGINEKLFF.

The CDR3 nucleotides read TGTGCCAGTAGTAGCTACACGGGACAGGGCTACGAGCAGTACTTC. This translates into CASSSYTGQGYEQYF. This rearrangement joins TRBV19 to TRBJ2-7, with 9 bases matching TRBD1. CDR3 length: 15 residues. J was trimmed by 3 bases and V by 4 bases; bases with no gene match: 7. Germline V gene sequence: CDR1 LNHDA, CDR2 SQIVND (reference sequence).

J is TRBJ1-3 and V is TRBV3-1 (or the pseudogene TRBV3-2), with a weak D call TRBD1 (6 bases). Germline CDR1 and CDR2: LGHDT and YNNKEL (reference sequence). CDR3 length: 15 residues. V gave up 6 bases and J gave up 0 bases, with 12 bases separating them. CDR3 sequence: CASRPGTLSGNTIYF. The CDR3 nucleotides are TGTGCCAGCAGACCAGGGACACTCTCTGGAAACACCATATATTTT.

J is TRBJ1-5 and V is TRBV6-1, with a possible D match to TRBD1 (5 bases). The CDR3 has 16 amino acids. Trimming took 2 bases from V and 1 from J, leaving 12 bases between them. Germline CDR1 is MNHNS and CDR2 is SASEGT. This CDR3 is CASSELGVPSNQPQHF. The CDR3 DNA is TGTGCCAGCAGTGAATTAGGGGTTCCGAGCAATCAGCCCCAGCATTTT.

The rearrangement links TRBV27 to TRBJ2-3, with D possibly called TRBD1 or TRBD2 (6 bases each). The CDR3 is 14 residues long. Germline CDR1 is MNHEY and CDR2 is SMNVEV (reference sequence). V was clipped by 6 bases and J by 0 bases, with 10 bases between them. The CDR3 DNA reads as TGTGCCAGCAGGAAAGGGGGGAGCACAGATACGCAGTATTTT. Protein: CASRKGGSTDTQYF.

The rearrangement links TRBV18 to TRBJ2-7; weak D call: TRBD1 (6 bases). The CDR3 has 14 amino acids. CDR1 and CDR2 from the germline V gene are KGHSH and LQKENI. V lost 5 bases to trimming and J lost 4 bases, with 15 bases between them. The CDR3 nucleotides read TGTGCCAGCTCAATACAGGGTTTTTCGTACGAGCAGTACTTC. The encoded protein is CASSIQGFSYEQYF.

This clone came up a few times. The chain joins TRBV6-4 to TRBJ1-6; TRBD1 matches at 7 bases. The CDR3 has 14 amino acids. CDR1 and CDR2 (germline): MRHNA, SNTAGT. Trimming removed 8 bases from V and 0 bases from J; junction bases left unmatched: 1. Here the CDR3 DNA reads TGTGCCAGCCGGGACAGCTCCTATAATTCACCCCTCCACTTT. Protein: CASRDSSYNSPLHF.

The chain employs TRBV5-1 and TRBJ1-4; maybe TRBD1 (5 bases). The ends were cut back, 4 bases at V and 4 bases at J, with 11 bases in the middle. Per germline, CDR1 SGHRS and CDR2 YFSETQ. The CDR3 has 14 amino acids. The CDR3 sequence is CASSGTGFNEKLFF. The DNA of the CDR3 is TGCGCCAGCAGCGGAACAGGTTTTAATGAAAAACTGTTTTTT.

This chain uses TRBV7-8 with TRBJ1-3; no definite D call. The length of the CDR3 is 16 residues. Germline V gives CDR1 SGHVS, CDR2 FQNEAQ. V lost 0 bases to trimming and J lost 0 bases, with 9 bases between them. The CDR3 region is CASSLAGSDSGNTIYF. CDR3 nucleotides: TGTGCCAGCAGCTTAGCAGGGAGCGACTCTGGAAACACCATATATTTT.

The chain is built from TRBV9 and TRBJ2-5; TRBD1 aligns across 8 bases. CDR1 and CDR2 (germline): SGDLS, YYNGEE. The trim removed 4 bases at V and 2 bases at J, leaving 7 bases unmatched. CDR3 length equals 15 residues. The CDR3 coding sequence is TGTGCCAGCAGCAACGGACAGGGTTGGCAAGAGACCCAGTACTTC. Amino acid sequence: CASSNGQGWQETQYF. Full variable domain (rest looked up from reference TRBV9 and TRBJ2-5): DSGVTQTPKHLITATGQRVTLRCSPRSGDLSVYWYQQSLDQGLQFLIQYYNGEERAKGNILERFSAQQFPDLHSELNLSSLELGDSALYFCASSNGQGWQETQYFGPGTRLLVL.

This rearrangement joins TRBV19 to TRBJ2-7, with 8 nucleotides matching TRBD1. With V trimmed by 5 bases and J by 7 bases, 13 bases remained unmatched. Per germline, CDR1 LNHDA and CDR2 SQIVND (reference sequence). The CDR3 runs 15 residues. The CDR3 region is CASSPRGQGALEQYF. The CDR3 DNA sequence: TGTGCCAGTAGTCCCCGAGGACAGGGAGCATTGGAGCAGTACTTC.

The rearrangement joins TRBV6-1 to TRBJ2-7; TRBD1 agrees at 8 bases. V was clipped by 3 bases and J by 1 base; unmatched bases: 5. This CDR3 is built from 15 residues. Germline assignment: CDR1 MNHNS and CDR2 SASEGT. The CDR3 DNA is TGTGCCAGCAGTGATCCCTGGGACAGGTCCTACGAGCAGTACTTC. This sequence encodes CASSDPWDRSYEQYF.

V and J are TRBV6-5 and TRBJ1-2; 9 nucleotides match TRBD1. The CDR3 spans 14 residues. The V gene's germline CDR1 is MNHEY and CDR2 SVGAGI. The ends lost 0 bases at V and 7 bases at J; junction bases unmatched: 3. CDR3 in amino acids: CASSYSGQGFGYTF. Written as DNA, the CDR3 is TGTGCCAGCAGTTACTCGGGACAGGGCTTTGGCTACACCTTC.

The chain is built from TRBV28 and TRBJ1-1, with D uncertain. V lost 3 bases and J 2 bases, leaving 10 bases between the germline ends. Per germline, CDR1 MDHEN and CDR2 SYDVKM. The CDR3 runs to 14 residues. Here the CDR3 reads CASSLIRSNTEAFF. In DNA form, the CDR3 reads TGTGCCAGCAGTTTGATAAGGAGTAACACTGAAGCTTTCTTT. Drawing the rest from reference TRBV28 and TRBJ1-1, the complete variable domain is DVKVTQSSRYLVKRTGEKVFLECVQDMDHENMFWYRQDPGLGLRLIYFSYDVKMKEKGDIPEGYSVSREKKERFSLILESASTNQTSMYLCASSLIRSNTEAFFGQGTRLTVV.

V is TRBV7-9 and J is TRBJ2-7, with D possibly TRBD1 on 7 matching bases. The CDR3 is 16 amino acids. CDR1 is SEHNR, CDR2 FQNEAQ, per germline (reference sequence). The germline V and J ends were trimmed by 1 base and 2 bases, with 15 bases remaining between them. CDR3 residues: CASSLGRDRPAYEQYF. Here the CDR3 DNA reads TGTGCCAGCAGCTTAGGGAGGGACAGACCAGCCTACGAGCAGTACTTC.

V gene TRBV2 combines with J gene TRBJ2-7; D might be TRBD2 (6 bases). The V end lost 8 bases, the J end lost 6 bases, and 14 bases lay between the germline ends. Germline CDR1 and CDR2: SNHLY and FYNNEI. The CDR3 spans 12 residues. CDR3 sequence reads: CASRTLGGEQYF. CDR3 DNA: TGTGCCAGCCGGACCCTGGGAGGCGAGCAGTACTTC. The variable domain in full, completed from reference TRBV2 and TRBJ2-7, reads EPEVTQTPSHQVTQMGQEVILRCVPISNHLYFYWYRQILGQKVEFLVSFYNNEISEKSEIFDDQFSVERPDGSNFTLKIRSTKLEDSAMYFCASRTLGGEQYFGPGTRLTVT.

The chain carries TRBV3-1 (or the pseudogene TRBV3-2) and TRBJ2-7; 9 nucleotides line up with TRBD2. Germline assignment: CDR1 LGHDT and CDR2 YNNKEL (reference sequence). CDR3 length: 15 amino acids. V dropped 1 base and J dropped 4; count of bases not matched to a gene: 5. The CDR3 here is CASSQGVSGRYEQYF. The DNA of the CDR3 is TGTGCCAGCAGCCAAGGAGTTAGCGGGAGATACGAGCAGTACTTC.

The chain is built from TRBV5-1 and TRBJ2-4; TRBD1 is a possible D gene (6 bases). There are 17 residues in the CDR3. CDR1 and CDR2 from the germline V gene are SGHRS and YFSETQ. V dropped 4 bases and J dropped 0 bases, with 17 bases sitting between them. The CDR3 DNA reads as TGCGCCAGCAGCATAGGACAGAGGAAAATAGCCAAAAACATTCAGTACTTC. It specifies CASSIGQRKIAKNIQYF.

The chain carries TRBV3-1 (or the pseudogene TRBV3-2) and TRBJ1-1, with TRBD1 matching over 8 bases. The trim removed 4 bases at V and 0 bases at J, leaving 7 bases unmatched. In germline, CDR1 is LGHDT, CDR2 YNNKEL (reference sequence). The CDR3 has 16 residues. The DNA for the CDR3 is TGTGCCAGCAGCCCCTCAGGGGGCCGAATGAACACTGAAGCTTTCTTT. This codes for CASSPSGGRMNTEAFF.

This clone was counted between two and nine times. The rearrangement uses TRBV27 and TRBJ1-2; 7 positions match TRBD1. Germline V CDR1 and CDR2: MNHEY, SMNVEV (reference sequence). CDR3 length equals 14 residues. Trimming removed 8 bases from V and 8 bases from J; junction bases left unmatched: 14. The CDR3 here is CASLNRGSGGGYTF. The CDR3 DNA is TGTGCCAGCCTTAATCGGGGTTCAGGGGGGGGCTACACCTTC.

The chain combines TRBV7-9 with TRBJ2-3, with D possibly being TRBD2 (5 bases). The germline V gene has CDR1 SEHNR and CDR2 FQNEAQ (reference sequence). The CDR3 extends over 16 amino acids. Trimming left V 4 bases short and J 2 bases short, with 16 bases between. CDR3 coding DNA: TGTGCCAGCAGCTCGACGGGTAGGGAGCACACAGATACGCAGTATTTT. Translating it yields CASSSTGREHTDTQYF.

The chain recombines TRBV6-5 with TRBJ1-2, with D possibly TRBD1 on 5 matching bases. Trimming shortened V by 8 bases and J by 2 bases, and 15 bases separated the two germline ends. This CDR3 has 14 amino acids. The V gene's germline CDR1 is MNHEY and CDR2 SVGAGI. Written as DNA, the CDR3 is TGTGCCAGCCGCGCCTCGGGACGGAACTATGGCTACACCTTC. It yields the protein CASRASGRNYGYTF.

The chain combines TRBV5-1 with TRBJ2-7, with 7 bases that match TRBD2. The CDR3 consists of 13 residues. Per germline, CDR1 SGHRS and CDR2 YFSETQ. Losses at the gene ends were 3 bases for V and 3 bases for J; bases not matched to a gene: 3. The CDR3 DNA follows: TGCGCCAGCAGCTCTGAGCGGGACTACGAGCAGTACTTC. The encoded protein is CASSSERDYEQYF. Using reference TRBV5-1 and TRBJ2-7 for the parts outside the CDR3, the full variable domain is KAGVTQTPRYLIKTRGQQVTLSCSPISGHRSVSWYQQTPGQGLQFLFEYFSETQRNKGNFPGRFSGRQFSNSRSEMNVSTLELGDSALYLCASSSERDYEQYFGPGTRLTVT.